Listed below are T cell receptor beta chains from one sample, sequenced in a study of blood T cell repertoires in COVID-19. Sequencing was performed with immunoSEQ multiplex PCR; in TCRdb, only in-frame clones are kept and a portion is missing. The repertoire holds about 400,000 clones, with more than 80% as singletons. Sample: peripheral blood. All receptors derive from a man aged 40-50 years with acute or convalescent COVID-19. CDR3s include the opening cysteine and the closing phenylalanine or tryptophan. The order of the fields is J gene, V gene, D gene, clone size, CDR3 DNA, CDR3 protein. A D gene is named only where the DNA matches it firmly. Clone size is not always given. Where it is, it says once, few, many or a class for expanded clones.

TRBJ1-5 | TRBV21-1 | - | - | TGTGCCAGCAGCAAACGAATGGGGCTCGTCGGGCAGCCCCAGCATTTT | CASSKRMGLVGQPQHF
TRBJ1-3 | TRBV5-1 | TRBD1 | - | TGCGCCAGCAGCTCTGGACAGGGTATAAGCACCATATATTTT | CASSSGQGISTIYF
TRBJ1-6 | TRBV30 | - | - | TGTGCCTGGAGTGTAAACCTACAGAATTCACCCCTCCACTTT | CAWSVNLQNSPLHF
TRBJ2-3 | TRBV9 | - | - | TGTGCCAGCAGCGCAGGGGATTCCACGGATACGCAGTATTTT | CASSAGDSTDTQYF
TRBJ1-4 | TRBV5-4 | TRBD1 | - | TGTGCCAGCAGCTTGCTCTCTAGACAGGGAGATGAAAAACTGTTTTTT | CASSLLSRQGDEKLFF
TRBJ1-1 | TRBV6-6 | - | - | TGTGCCAGCAGTCGCGCTGCCAGGCTTGACATGAACACTGAAGCTTTCTTT | CASSRAARLDMNTEAFF
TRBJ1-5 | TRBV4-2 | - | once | TGTGCCAGCAGCCTATTACCGGATCAGCCCCAGCATTTT | CASSLLPDQPQHF
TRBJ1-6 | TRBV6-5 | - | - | TGTGCCAGCAGGGCTGGACAGCATTATAATTCACCCCTCCACTTT | CASRAGQHYNSPLHF
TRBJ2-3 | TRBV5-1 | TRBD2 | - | TGCGCCAGCAGCTCCGATCCTAGCGGGGGGGCCCTAGATACGCAGTATTTT | CASSSDPSGGALDTQYF
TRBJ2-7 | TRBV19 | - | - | TGTGCCAGTAGCTGGTCGACAGTACTATACGAGCAGTACTTC | CASSWSTVLYEQYF
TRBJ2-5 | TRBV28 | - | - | TGTGCCAGCACAACTAACAGGGCCCAGTACTTC | CASTTNRAQYF
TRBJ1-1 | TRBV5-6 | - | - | TGTGCCAGCAAGGGGGTGGGCACTGAAGCTTTCTTT | CASKGVGTEAFF
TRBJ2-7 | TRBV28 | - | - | TGTGCCAGCAGTCCACTTGGGGGACGGGACACTTCCTACGAGCAGTACTTC | CASSPLGGRDTSYEQYF
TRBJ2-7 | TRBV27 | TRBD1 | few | TGTGCCAGCAGTTCGAGGACAGGGTCTGGGCAGTACTTC | CASSSRTGSGQYF
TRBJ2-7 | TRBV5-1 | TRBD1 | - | TGCGCCAGCAGCTTGGGGGACAGGAGACCATACGAGCAGTACTTC | CASSLGDRRPYEQYF
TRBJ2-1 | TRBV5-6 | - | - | TGTGCCAGCAGCCGTCCGGTTGGTGAGCAGTTCTTC | CASSRPVGEQFF
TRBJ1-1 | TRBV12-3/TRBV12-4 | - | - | TGTGCCAGCAGCCCCCCCATGAACACTGAAGCTTTCTTT | CASSPPMNTEAFF
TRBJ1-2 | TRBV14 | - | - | TGTGCCAGCAGCCTGACAGAGTCCCCGCTTGGCTACACCTTC | CASSLTESPLGYTF
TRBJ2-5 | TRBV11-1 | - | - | TGTGCCAGCAGCACGGAAGGAGGGGTAGGAGAGACCCAGTACTTC | CASSTEGGVGETQYF
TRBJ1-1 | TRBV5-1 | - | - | TGCGCCAGCAGCTTGGTGGCGGAGAACACTGAAGCTTTCTTT | CASSLVAENTEAFF
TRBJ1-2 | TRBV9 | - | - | TGTGCCAGCAGCACGGTAGGGAGCTATGGCTACACCTTC | CASSTVGSYGYTF
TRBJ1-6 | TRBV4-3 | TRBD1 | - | TGCGCCAGCAGACCCGACAGGGGAGGATCACCCCTCCACTTT | CASRPDRGGSPLHF
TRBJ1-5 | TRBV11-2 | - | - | TGTGCCAGCAGCTACCGCCCAAGGGGGCCCCAGCATTTT | CASSYRPRGPQHF